This T cell receptor (beta chain) is drawn from a study of T cells in Graves' hyperthyroidism and ophthalmopathy. Study-wide context: Peripheral blood was obtained at initial diagnosis, preceding any treatment. Study-level findings and limits: Blood also showed most of the thyroid clonotypes that were expanded above 0.001. Ophthalmopathy was distinguished from stable hyperthyroidism by 13 V-J signatures.

This clonotype was detected ten times or more. What it binds is unknown. Amplification targeted TCR beta CDR3 regions from RNA transcripts. In the first-round RT-PCR of the TCR CDR3, the HTBI primer set was used. TCRdb redid the calling of the multiplex PCR reads with MiXCR, one entry per CDR3 protein. The sample lists around 600,000 distinct CDR3 sequences, 13% to 15% occurring once. The germline gives CDR1 KGHSH, CDR2 LQKENI. The CDR3 contains 16 residues. The V and J ends lost 4 bases and 4 bases, in that order; junction bases with no gene match: 9. Source material: blood. The chain uses TRBV18 and TRBJ2-3; 9 bases map to TRBD2. The sequence derives from a woman aged 50 to 60 with Graves' ophthalmopathy. The chain's CDR3 is CASSQTSGFAADTQYF. As DNA, the CDR3 is TGTGCCAGCTCACAGACTAGCGGATTCGCCGCAGATACGCAGTATTTT. Drawing the rest from reference TRBV18 and TRBJ2-3, the complete variable domain is NAGVMQNPRHLVRRRGQEARLRCSPMKGHSHVYWYRQLPEEGLKFMVYLQKENIIDESGMPKERFSAEFPKEGPSILRIQQVVRGDSAAYFCASSQTSGFAADTQYFGPGTRLTVL.